These 23 T cell receptor beta chains came from one sample sequenced in a study of beta chain features in type 1 diabetes. Findings and limits, study-wide: Researchers report that Type 1 diabetes patients had moderately but significantly shorter TCRB CDR3s across all four CD4+ subsets.

For these TCRs, the target antigens are not known. The entirety of the isolated RNA underwent reverse transcription, so expressed TCRB transcripts were sequenced. Repertoires were generated with immunoSEQ multiplex PCR, while TCRdb's copy carries only in-frame clones and drops some. The sample has about 340,000 clones, roughly a tenth seen once. Material: central memory CD4+ T cells from blood. Source of these receptors: a man aged 25 to 40 with type 1 diabetes.

This clone showed up just a few times. The J gene is TRBJ2-7, the V gene TRBV28, with 7 bases lining up with TRBD1. CDR1 is MDHEN, CDR2 SYDVKM, per germline. CDR3 size: 13 residues. The trim removed 5 bases at V and 6 bases at J, leaving 7 bases unmatched. CDR3 protein: CASSPRGWSEQYF. DNA for the CDR3: TGTGCCAGCAGTCCCAGGGGGTGGTCCGAGCAGTACTTC.

The CDR3 region has the DNA TGTGCCAGCAGCTTGGGATTGGTTGACACTGAAGCTTTCTTT. Its translation: CASSLGLVDTEAFF. The chain employs TRBV5-4 and TRBJ1-1; D is unresolved. Germline CDR1 reads SGHNT; CDR2 reads YYREEE (reference sequence). V lost 0 bases and J lost 3, with 9 bases in between. The CDR3 runs 14 residues.

This clone has just a few counts. The gene calls are TRBV15 and TRBJ1-2; D not resolved. The CDR3 is 14 amino acids. Germline V gene data show CDR1 as LNHNV and CDR2 as YYDKDF (reference sequence). V was trimmed by 0 bases and J by 3 bases, leaving 8 bases between them. The CDR3 region is CATSRDRQDYGYTF. CDR3 in DNA: TGTGCCACCAGCAGAGATAGGCAGGACTATGGCTACACCTTC.

The V and J genes are TRBV7-8 and TRBJ2-3; TRBD1 or TRBD2 may be the D gene (5 bases each). The ends were cut back, 1 base at V and 7 bases at J, with 9 bases in the middle. The CDR3 spans 13 residues. CDR1 and CDR2 (germline): SGHVS, FQNEAQ. The CDR3 sequence is CASSLESGHTQYF. The CDR3 DNA reads as TGTGCCAGCAGCTTAGAGTCGGGGCATACGCAGTATTTT.

The J gene is TRBJ1-4, the V gene TRBV5-1, with no clear D. This CDR3 has 14 residues. Germline CDR1 reads SGHRS; CDR2 reads YFSETQ. V lost 5 bases and J 8 bases, leaving 16 bases between the germline ends. CDR3 sequence: CASRFATGREKLFF. The CDR3 DNA sequence: TGCGCCAGCAGATTCGCTACTGGCCGGGAAAAACTGTTTTTT.

The V and J genes are TRBV9 and TRBJ1-2; D gene unclear. The V end was cut by 3 bases, the J end by 9 bases, with 12 bases between. The length of the CDR3 is 12 residues. Germline CDR1 is SGDLS and CDR2 is YYNGEE. The chain's CDR3 is CASSEVGSSYTF. The DNA for the CDR3 is TGTGCCAGCAGCGAAGTTGGCAGTAGCTACACCTTC.

This clone has just a few counts. The rearrangement joins TRBV30 to TRBJ2-6, with D possibly matching TRBD1 (6 bases). Per the germline V gene, CDR1 is GTSNPN and CDR2 is SVGIG (reference sequence). The CDR3 is 14 amino acids. V was cut by 6 bases and J by 2 bases, with 11 bases left in between. The CDR3 reads CACLKGAGANVLTF. The CDR3, as DNA: TGTGCCTGCCTAAAGGGGGCTGGGGCCAACGTCCTGACTTTC.

The sample holds a few counts of this clone. This rearrangement joins TRBV6-5 to TRBJ1-1; no reliable D call. This CDR3 contains 11 residues. The V gene lost 6 bases and the J gene lost 7 bases, with 9 bases spanning the gap. Germline values: CDR1 MNHEY, CDR2 SVGAGI. In DNA form, the CDR3 reads TGTGCCAGCAGCTCCGCCGGTGAAGCTTTCTTT. Protein: CASSSAGEAFF.

This clone was counted between two and nine times. V gene TRBV6-5 combines with J gene TRBJ2-3, with TRBD2 identical over 7 bases. The CDR3 contains 14 residues. Germline loops: CDR1 MNHEY, CDR2 SVGAGI. Trimming took 0 bases from V and 5 from J; bases not matched to a gene: 2. The CDR3 region is CASSYSGREDTQYF. CDR3 coding DNA: TGTGCCAGCAGTTACTCTGGGAGGGAAGATACGCAGTATTTT.

Only a few counts were recorded for this clone. V is TRBV7-2 and J is TRBJ1-1; the D is unclear. CDR3 size: 13 residues. Germline loops: CDR1 SGHTA, CDR2 FQGNSA. V lost 6 bases and J 3 bases, leaving 11 bases between the germline ends. For the CDR3, the DNA is TGTGCCAGCAGGTCCGACATGGACACTGAAGCTTTCTTT. This encodes CASRSDMDTEAFF. Full variable domain (outside the CDR3, taken from reference TRBV7-2 and TRBJ1-1): GAGVSQSPSNKVTEKGKDVELRCDPISGHTALYWYRQSLGQGLEFLIYFQGNSAPDKSGLPSDRFSAERTGGSVSTLTIQRTQQEDSAVYLCASRSDMDTEAFFGQGTRLTVV.

In its sample, this clone was seen a few times. The genes are TRBV18 and TRBJ1-1; D is perhaps TRBD1 (5 bases). V shed 4 bases and J shed 7 bases, with 19 bases lying between them. The CDR3 is 15 residues long. Germline V gene data show CDR1 as KGHSH and CDR2 as LQKENI. The CDR3 DNA reads as TGTGCCAGCTCACATGGGAGGGGAGGAAATGGTGAAGCTTTCTTT. It specifies CASSHGRGGNGEAFF.

The chain combines TRBV30 with TRBJ1-2; the match to TRBD1 covers 10 bases. The CDR3 has 13 amino acids. The J segment lost 8 bases and the V segment lost 0 bases, leaving 3 bases of the junction unmatched. Germline CDR1 reads GTSNPN; CDR2 reads SVGIG (reference sequence). The CDR3 loop is CAWSVGTGEGYTF. CDR3 nucleotide sequence: TGTGCCTGGAGTGTAGGGACAGGGGAGGGCTACACCTTC.

The chain combines TRBV7-9 with TRBJ1-6; D remains ambiguous. CDR3 length: 13 residues. The V gene's germline CDR1 is SEHNR and CDR2 FQNEAQ (reference sequence). Trimming stripped 2 bases from V and 10 bases from J, with 9 bases between. CDR3 bases: TGTGCCAGCAGCTTATATCATGAATCACCCCTCCACTTT. Protein product: CASSLYHESPLHF.

This clone turned up a few times. This chain joins TRBV4-1 and TRBJ2-7; tentatively, D is TRBD1 (6 bases). CDR3 length equals 16 residues. Trimming cost V 0 bases and J 4 bases, with 16 bases left between them. The germline V gene encodes CDR1 MGHRA and CDR2 YSYEKL. CDR3 amino acids: CASSQDPNRALYEQYF. The CDR3 bases are TGCGCCAGCAGCCAAGACCCGAACAGGGCCCTTTACGAGCAGTACTTC.

This clone occurred a few times. The rearrangement uses TRBV14 and TRBJ2-3; D might be TRBD2 (6 bases). From germline, CDR1 is SGHDN and CDR2 FVKESK. V shed 0 bases and J shed 1 base, with 11 bases lying between them. The CDR3 length is 16 residues. CDR3 coding DNA: TGTGCCAGCAGCCAAGATGGAGGGCGCGGCACAGATACGCAGTATTTT. Translated, it gives CASSQDGGRGTDTQYF.

This clone was picked up a small number of times. This rearrangement joins TRBV6-5 to TRBJ2-2; no reliable D call. The CDR3 consists of 13 residues. V gave up 2 bases and J gave up 5 bases, with 6 bases separating them. Germline V CDR1 and CDR2: MNHEY, SVGAGI. The CDR3 region is CASSYGATGELFF. The CDR3, as DNA: TGTGCCAGCAGTTACGGCGCAACCGGGGAGCTGTTTTTT.

A word on this clone: A much larger clone sits a single nucleotide away, making a read error possible. This chain uses TRBV28 with TRBJ1-6; 7 bases are shared with TRBD1. In germline, CDR1 is MDHEN, CDR2 SYDVKM. CDR3 length equals 14 residues. Trimming removed 6 bases from V and 5 bases from J; junction bases left unmatched: 4. The CDR3 region is CASSPGQNNSPLHF. Written as DNA, the CDR3 is TGTGCCAGCAGCCCGGGACAGAATAATTCACCCCTCCACTTT. Full variable domain (missing parts from reference TRBV28 and TRBJ1-6): DVKVTQSSRYLVKRTGEKVFLECVQDMDHENMFWYRQDPGLGLRLIYFSYDVKMKEKGDIPEGYSVSREKKERFSLILESASTNQTSMYLCASSPGQNNSPLHFGNGTRLTVT.

This clone was recorded at least ten times. Other DNA sequences in the sample encode the same CDR3. This chain links TRBV9 with TRBJ2-3; D is possibly TRBD1 (6 bases). V lost 0 bases, J lost 4 bases, and 9 bases lay in between. The CDR3 length is 14 residues. CDR1 is SGDLS, CDR2 YYNGEE, per germline. DNA for the CDR3: TGTGCCAGCAGCGTAGAGTCAGGGGCAGATACGCAGTATTTT. It yields the protein CASSVESGADTQYF.

This clone has only a few counts. The gene calls are TRBV6-5 and TRBJ1-1; D is uncertain. This CDR3 spans 14 amino acids. Per germline, CDR1 MNHEY and CDR2 SVGAGI. V lost 0 bases and J lost 1, with 6 bases in between. Written as DNA, the CDR3 is TGTGCCAGCAGTTACTCGAGAGGGAACACTGAAGCTTTCTTT. Amino acid sequence: CASSYSRGNTEAFF.

The V and J genes are TRBV9 and TRBJ1-6, with TRBD1 matching over 7 bases. With V trimmed by 3 bases and J by 5 bases, 8 bases remained unmatched. From germline, CDR1 is SGDLS and CDR2 YYNGEE. CDR3 length: 16 residues. The CDR3 region is CASSAGGVIDNSPLHF. CDR3 nucleotide sequence: TGTGCCAGCAGCGCAGGGGGTGTAATCGATAATTCACCCCTCCACTTT.

Only a few counts were recorded for this clone. The chain has TRBV14 and TRBJ2-7; the D is unclear. The V gene lost 4 bases and the J gene lost 5 bases, with 12 bases spanning the gap. The CDR3 runs 13 residues. Germline-derived CDR1 and CDR2 are SGHDN and FVKESK. Here the CDR3 DNA reads TGTGCCAGCAGCCTACAGCCGGGCCACGAGCAGTACTTC. Amino acid sequence: CASSLQPGHEQYF.

This clone has only a few counts. The V gene is TRBV11-2, the J gene TRBJ2-3, with 8 bases lining up with TRBD2. The CDR3 is 16 amino acids. The junction had 7 bases not matched to a gene; V was cut back by 0 bases and J by 5 bases. The germline V gene has CDR1 SGHAT and CDR2 FQNNGV. CDR3: CASSLDQAGGLDTQYF. The CDR3 DNA reads as TGTGCCAGCAGCTTAGATCAGGCGGGGGGTCTAGATACGCAGTATTTT.

The J gene is TRBJ2-7, the V gene TRBV20-1; 9 bases are a match to TRBD1. The CDR3 covers 11 residues. The V segment lost 7 bases and the J segment 5 bases; nucleotides outside the gene matches: 3. The germline V gene encodes CDR1 DFQATT and CDR2 SNEGSKA (reference sequence). The CDR3 here is CSGDREHEQYF. CDR3 in DNA: TGCAGTGGGGACAGGGAACACGAGCAGTACTTC.